The 9 T cell receptor beta chains listed next were all sequenced from one sample in a study of blood T cell repertoires in COVID-19. Sequencing was performed with immunoSEQ multiplex PCR; in TCRdb, only in-frame clones are kept and a portion is missing. The sample holds more than 85,000 clones, around 80% seen once. Sequencing was done on a sample of peripheral blood. The receptors originated from a man in his sixties or seventies with acute or convalescent COVID-19.

This clone has just a few counts. The V gene is TRBV10-3, the J gene TRBJ1-4; D is possibly TRBD1 (6 bases). Trimming shortened V by 8 bases and J by 3 bases, and 10 bases separated the two germline ends. Germline assignment: CDR1 ENHRY and CDR2 SYGVKD. The CDR3 loop spans 13 amino acids. CDR3 bases: TGTGCCATCCAGGACAGCTCTAATGAAAAACTGTTTTTT. Encoded protein: CAIQDSSNEKLFF.

V gene TRBV18 combines with J gene TRBJ1-5; 7 bases are a match to TRBD1. The germline V gene encodes CDR1 KGHSH and CDR2 LQKENI. V gave up 2 bases and J gave up 4 bases; unmatched junction bases: 2. This CDR3 region has 14 residues. CDR3 coding DNA: TGTGCCAGCTCACCAGACAGGGCAAATCAGCCCCAGCATTTT. Its translation is CASSPDRANQPQHF.

The chain has TRBV10-3 and TRBJ2-3; 7 bases agree with TRBD2. Trimming cost V 4 bases and J 1 base; bases outside gene matches: 11. CDR1 and CDR2 (germline): ENHRY, SYGVKD. This CDR3 has 17 residues. The CDR3 reads CAISAPPLAGRTDTQYF. The CDR3 DNA sequence: TGTGCCATCAGTGCTCCCCCTTTAGCGGGCCGCACAGATACGCAGTATTTT.

As DNA, the CDR3 is TGCAGTGCAAAACAGGGGAATGGCTACACCTTC. Amino acid sequence: CSAKQGNGYTF. The chain carries TRBV20-1 and TRBJ1-2; 7 bases match TRBD1. Trimming cost V 6 bases and J 6 bases; bases outside gene matches: 4. There are 11 residues in the CDR3. CDR1 is DFQATT, CDR2 SNEGSKA, per germline (reference sequence).

The chain uses TRBV28 and TRBJ1-1; 9 bases align to TRBD1. J gave up 0 bases and V 2 bases, and 7 bases lay outside the gene matches. Germline V CDR1 and CDR2: MDHEN, SYDVKM. The CDR3 spans 17 residues. In DNA form, the CDR3 reads TGTGCCAGCAGTTTAAGGACAGGGGCGAGCCTGAACACTGAAGCTTTCTTT. Its translation: CASSLRTGASLNTEAFF.

The gene calls are TRBV7-2 and TRBJ2-2; the D is unclear. Trimming took 3 bases from V and 5 from J, leaving 16 bases between them. This CDR3 has 16 amino acids. Germline assignment: CDR1 SGHTA and CDR2 FQGNSA. CDR3 DNA sequence: TGTGCCAGCAGCTTTCGGTGGGCTCAGGTGACCGGGGAGCTGTTTTTT. Protein product: CASSFRWAQVTGELFF. Supplemented by reference TRBV7-2 and TRBJ2-2, the full variable domain reads GAGVSQSPSNKVTEKGKDVELRCDPISGHTALYWYRQSLGQGLEFLIYFQGNSAPDKSGLPSDRFSAERTGGSVSTLTIQRTQQEDSAVYLCASSFRWAQVTGELFFGEGSRLTVL.

The chain carries TRBV20-1 and TRBJ2-3; D is ambiguous. This CDR3 is 11 amino acids long. The V gene's germline CDR1 is DFQATT and CDR2 SNEGSKA (reference sequence). With 3 bases removed from V and 2 bases from J, the gap between germline ends came to 3 bases. The CDR3 here is CSASLTDTQYF. The CDR3 DNA follows: TGCAGTGCTAGCCTCACAGATACGCAGTATTTT.

The CDR3 coding sequence is TGCGCCAGCAGATCCTTTCCAGGTACTACTGAAGCTTTCTTT. Amino acids: CASRSFPGTTEAFF. The chain recombines TRBV5-1 with TRBJ1-1; D call uncertain. CDR3 size: 14 residues. Per germline, CDR1 SGHRS and CDR2 YFSETQ. With 5 bases removed from V and 5 bases from J, the gap between germline ends came to 16 bases.

This sequence joins TRBV4-2 and TRBJ1-6; D is unclear. Germline lookup yields CDR1 LGHNA and CDR2 YNFKEQ. With 5 bases removed from V and 0 bases from J, the gap between germline ends came to 14 bases. The CDR3 is 17 residues long. CDR3 bases: TGTGCCAGCAGCGAGGGCAGAGTAAGCTCCTATAATTCACCCCTCCACTTT. Its protein is CASSEGRVSSYNSPLHF.